This TCR beta chain stems from a study of T cell clones after liver transplantation. Libraries were prepared by immunoSEQ multiplex PCR; TCRdb keeps only in-frame clonotypes and omits some of them. The sample lists 99,000 or so clones; around 83% were seen once. The CDR3 is 13 residues long. The germline V gene has CDR1 LNHDA and CDR2 SQIVND (reference sequence). The junction had 5 bases not matched to a gene; V was cut back by 6 bases and J by 4 bases. The chain employs TRBV19 and TRBJ2-7, with 8 bases identical to TRBD1. Specimen: CD4+ T cells from blood, collected before liver transplant. The origin of this receptor is a human donor who received a liver transplant. CDR3 nucleotides: TGTGCCAGTAGGGACAGGGTTAGTTACGAGCAGTACTTC. It encodes CASRDRVSYEQYF.